What follows are 27 T cell receptor beta chains derived from one specimen sequenced in a study of shared clonotypes between healthy human individuals. Profiled with immunoSEQ multiplex PCR; TCRdb holds only in-frame clones, not every one. Among around 2,000,000 clones listed, about 95% were seen once. Selected positively for CCR7 and CD45RO-negative, naive CD8 cells excluded terminally differentiated effector memory CD45RA+ cells. Material: naive CD8+ T cells sorted from blood. These receptors originate from a man aged 18 to 30 in good health.

The gene calls are TRBV13 and TRBJ1-2; D call uncertain. V lost 2 bases to trimming and J lost 7 bases, with 8 bases between them. The CDR3 spans 12 residues. CDR1 PRHDT and CDR2 FYEKMQ come from the germline V gene (reference sequence). In DNA form, the CDR3 reads TGTGCCAGCAGCTTACGGGGAACTGGCTACACCTTC. Translated: CASSLRGTGYTF.

The chain employs TRBV28 and TRBJ2-1, with D maybe TRBD2 (6 bases). Per the germline V gene, CDR1 is MDHEN and CDR2 is SYDVKM. This CDR3 has 14 amino acids. The V gene lost 4 bases and the J gene lost 7 bases, with 14 bases spanning the gap. The CDR3 nucleotides are TGTGCCAGCAGTTCATGGACTGGGGGGAATGAGCAGTTCTTC. This translates into CASSSWTGGNEQFF.

This chain connects TRBV4-3 to TRBJ2-1; D is possibly TRBD1 or TRBD2 (5 bases each). The CDR3 consists of 15 residues. V was trimmed by 0 bases and J by 8 bases, leaving 14 bases between them. CDR1 LGHNA and CDR2 YSLEER come from the germline V gene. CDR3 in amino acids: CASSQDRDLWDEQFF. The CDR3 DNA follows: TGCGCCAGCAGCCAAGATAGGGACCTTTGGGATGAGCAGTTCTTC.

The genes are TRBV9 and TRBJ2-1; 15 bases are shared with TRBD2. This CDR3 spans 17 amino acids. Germline CDR1 is SGDLS and CDR2 is YYNGEE. Trimming at V came to 2 bases and at J to 4 bases, leaving 4 bases not matched to a gene. DNA for the CDR3: TGTGCCAGCAGCGTGGGACTAGCGGGGGGAGGTTACAATGAGCAGTTCTTC. It codes for CASSVGLAGGGYNEQFF.

This clone was observed a single time. This chain connects TRBV27 to TRBJ2-7; D is possibly TRBD2 (6 bases). The V and J ends lost 5 bases and 2 bases respectively, with 10 bases between them. Germline-derived CDR1 and CDR2 are MNHEY and SMNVEV (reference sequence). The CDR3 loop spans 13 amino acids. CDR3 bases: TGTGCCAGCAGTGTGACTAGGACCTACGAGCAGTACTTC. This encodes CASSVTRTYEQYF.

A remark on this clone: The sample contains more than one DNA sequence encoding this CDR3. This rearrangement joins TRBV4-1 to TRBJ2-7; 11 positions match TRBD1. The V and J ends lost 4 bases and 2 bases, in that order; junction bases with no gene match: 4. Germline CDR1 is MGHRA and CDR2 is YSYEKL. The CDR3 is made up of 15 amino acids. DNA for the CDR3: TGCGCCAGCAGCCTTCCGGGACAGGGGGCCTACGAGCAGTACTTC. Translation gives CASSLPGQGAYEQYF.

The gene calls are TRBV4-1 and TRBJ2-7; D unresolved. This CDR3 has 13 amino acids. V was shortened by 0 bases and J by 5 bases, with 8 bases between the two germline ends. From germline, CDR1 is MGHRA and CDR2 YSYEKL. The chain's CDR3 is CASSQEPEDEQYF. The CDR3 DNA reads as TGCGCCAGCAGCCAAGAACCCGAGGACGAGCAGTACTTC.

V and J are TRBV4-1 and TRBJ2-2; D may be TRBD2 (5 bases). The germline V and J ends were trimmed by 1 base and 10 bases, with 7 bases remaining between them. CDR3 length equals 12 residues. CDR1 MGHRA and CDR2 YSYEKL come from the germline V gene. CDR3 nucleotides: TGCGCCAGCAGCCAAGGGGAGACGGAGCTGTTTTTT. Its translation is CASSQGETELFF.

The genes are TRBV13 and TRBJ1-1; 7 bases line up with TRBD1. Germline-derived CDR1 and CDR2 are PRHDT and FYEKMQ (reference sequence). With V trimmed by 5 bases and J by 5 bases, 14 bases remained unmatched. This CDR3 contains 16 residues. As DNA, the CDR3 is TGTGCCAGCAGCCCCCCGCTCAGGGGGGTATGGACTGAAGCTTTCTTT. This translates into CASSPPLRGVWTEAFF.

The chain is built from TRBV6-5 and TRBJ2-1; D is undetermined. Germline V gene data show CDR1 as MNHEY and CDR2 as SVGAGI. This CDR3 is built from 13 residues. V gave up 4 bases and J gave up 8 bases, with 12 bases separating them. Here the CDR3 DNA reads TGTGCCAGCAGTTTTACGATCACCGATGAGCAGTTCTTC. Its translation is CASSFTITDEQFF.

The V call is TRBV27, the J call TRBJ2-7, with D perhaps TRBD1 or TRBD2 (5 bases each). V lost 0 bases, J lost 3 bases, and 12 bases lay in between. Germline V gene lookup returns CDR1 MNHEY and CDR2 SMNVEV (reference sequence). The CDR3 loop spans 15 amino acids. Here the CDR3 reads CASSLSGPGNYEQYF. Written as DNA, the CDR3 is TGTGCCAGCAGTTTATCGGGACCAGGGAACTACGAGCAGTACTTC.

The chain employs TRBV28 and TRBJ2-3; perhaps TRBD1 as D (6 bases). The V and J ends lost 8 bases and 4 bases respectively, with 19 bases between them. The CDR3 extends over 15 amino acids. Germline CDR1 and CDR2: MDHEN and SYDVKM. CDR3 protein: CASLAQGRLADTQYF. CDR3 nucleotides: TGTGCCAGCCTGGCACAGGGAAGACTCGCAGATACGCAGTATTTT.

The chain links TRBV4-3 to TRBJ2-2, with D unclear. Germline V gene sequence: CDR1 LGHNA, CDR2 YSLEER. The germline V and J ends were trimmed by 4 bases and 4 bases, with 10 bases remaining between them. This CDR3 is built from 14 residues. CDR3 in amino acids: CASSPGSTTGELFF. The CDR3 nucleotides are TGCGCCAGCAGCCCTGGAAGCACCACCGGGGAGCTGTTTTTT.

The CDR3 DNA follows: TGTGCCAGCAGTGAGACAGAGAATAATGAAAAACTGTTTTTT. Translation gives CASSETENNEKLFF. The chain uses TRBV25-1 and TRBJ1-4; D possibly corresponds to TRBD1 (5 bases). Looked up from germline, CDR1 is MGHDK and CDR2 is SYGVNS. Trimming left V 3 bases short and J 4 bases short, with 9 bases between. The CDR3 covers 14 residues.

The rearrangement joins TRBV2 to TRBJ2-3, with D uncertain. V lost 5 bases and J lost 3, with 6 bases in between. This CDR3 comprises 12 residues. The germline V gene has CDR1 SNHLY and CDR2 FYNNEI. The CDR3 loop reads CASSPGTDTQYF. CDR3 bases: TGTGCCAGCAGTCCAGGAACAGATACGCAGTATTTT.

This sequence joins TRBV28 and TRBJ2-5; D unclear. V was cut by 1 base and J by 5 bases, with 8 bases left in between. The germline CDR1 and CDR2 sequences are MDHEN and SYDVKM. The CDR3 spans 13 residues. The CDR3 protein is CASSLLIYETQYF. The CDR3 coding sequence is TGTGCCAGCAGTTTATTGATTTACGAGACCCAGTACTTC.

The V and J genes are TRBV2 and TRBJ2-7, with 13 positions matching TRBD2. V dropped 3 bases and J dropped 4; count of bases not matched to a gene: 0. Looked up from germline, CDR1 is SNHLY and CDR2 is FYNNEI. The CDR3 sequence is 14 residues long. The CDR3 bases are TGTGCCAGCAGTGAGACTAGCGGGGGGTACGAGCAGTACTTC. Translation gives CASSETSGGYEQYF.

This clone showed up just once. The chain has TRBV5-6 and TRBJ2-2; D not resolved. The V gene lost 7 bases and the J gene lost 3 bases, with 10 bases spanning the gap. The CDR3 sequence is 13 residues long. CDR1 and CDR2 from the germline V gene are SGHDT and YYEEEE. This CDR3 is CASLEYYTGELFF. DNA for the CDR3: TGTGCCAGCTTGGAGTATTACACCGGGGAGCTGTTTTTT.

The CDR3 sequence is CASSLKTGGMNTEAFF. The DNA for the CDR3 is TGTGCCAGCAGTTTAAAGACAGGGGGAATGAACACTGAAGCTTTCTTT. This rearrangement joins TRBV27 to TRBJ1-1; 9 nucleotides agree with TRBD1. Germline assignment: CDR1 MNHEY and CDR2 SMNVEV (reference sequence). Trimming cost V 2 bases and J 0 bases; bases outside gene matches: 4. The CDR3 consists of 16 residues.

The rearrangement joins TRBV27 to TRBJ2-5; 7 bases are a match to TRBD1. CDR3 size: 13 residues. CDR1 is MNHEY and CDR2 is SMNVEV in the germline V gene (reference sequence). V shed 5 bases and J 3 bases; nucleotides not matched to a gene: 3. In DNA form, the CDR3 reads TGTGCCAGCAGTGGTACAGGGGAAGAGACCCAGTACTTC. Protein: CASSGTGEETQYF.

V usage is TRBV10-2 and J usage is TRBJ2-1; D unresolved. The CDR3 is made up of 12 amino acids. CDR1 is WSHSY, CDR2 SAAADI, per germline. Trimming took off 0 bases at V and 10 bases at J, with 7 bases between the two ends. Here the CDR3 DNA reads TGCGCCAGCAGTGAGTCGGCTCCGGAGCAGTTCTTC. Encoded protein: CASSESAPEQFF.

The V gene is TRBV7-9, the J gene TRBJ1-4; D ambiguous. The CDR3 has 13 amino acids. Trimming removed 4 bases from V and 3 bases from J, with 6 bases in between. Germline V gene data show CDR1 as SEHNR and CDR2 as FQNEAQ (reference sequence). CDR3 protein: CASSSAANEKLFF. The CDR3 coding sequence is TGTGCCAGCAGCTCCGCGGCTAATGAAAAACTGTTTTTT.

The V and J genes are TRBV7-3 and TRBJ2-1; TRBD2 matches at 7 bases. This CDR3 is built from 17 residues. After removal of 5 bases from V and 0 bases from J, the junction contained 10 bases not matched to a gene. The germline gives CDR1 SGHTA, CDR2 FQGTGA. The CDR3 region has the DNA TGTGCCAGCAGCAATGCAGAAGGGGAGGGCTCCTACAATGAGCAGTTCTTC. Translation: CASSNAEGEGSYNEQFF.

The rearrangement uses TRBV30 and TRBJ1-1; D gene uncertain. The CDR3 is 10 residues long. Germline V gives CDR1 GTSNPN, CDR2 SVGIG (reference sequence). V lost 2 bases to trimming and J lost 2 bases, with 0 bases between them. CDR3 DNA: TGTGCCTGGAGTAACACTGAAGCTTTCTTT. It is translated as CAWSNTEAFF.

The chain uses TRBV11-2 and TRBJ2-7; tentative D call: TRBD1 (6 bases). V was trimmed by 1 base and J by 0 bases, leaving 10 bases between them. The germline gives CDR1 SGHAT, CDR2 FQNNGV. This CDR3 comprises 15 residues. This CDR3 reads CASSLGQESSYEQYF. The CDR3 nucleotides read TGTGCCAGCAGCTTAGGACAGGAGAGCTCCTACGAGCAGTACTTC.

V is TRBV6-5 and J is TRBJ2-7; D uncertain. The V gene's germline CDR1 is MNHEY and CDR2 SVGAGI. Trimming took off 7 bases at V and 0 bases at J, with 10 bases between the two ends. This CDR3 region has 13 residues. CDR3 DNA: TGTGCCAGCATGTGGACGGGCTCCTACGAGCAGTACTTC. Its translation: CASMWTGSYEQYF.

V is TRBV4-3 and J is TRBJ2-1; TRBD2 agrees at 8 bases. CDR1 and CDR2 (germline): LGHNA, YSLEER. The CDR3 length is 15 residues. Trimming removed 2 bases from V and 7 bases from J; junction bases left unmatched: 7. The CDR3 here is CASSQNLGGGNEQFF. DNA of the CDR3: TGCGCCAGCAGCCAAAACCTCGGGGGGGGTAATGAGCAGTTCTTC.